One and the same sample provided the 27 T cell receptor beta chains below, sequenced in a study of cytomegalovirus exposure and HLA in healthy donors. PCR employed 60 Vbeta and 13 Jbeta primers. Assay: immunoSEQ multiplex PCR; the TCRdb copy retains only in-frame clones and omits some. This table has about 160,000 clones, almost 80% appearing once. Material: PBMCs. The receptor source for this set is a woman between 50 and 59 years old in good health and CMV-seronegative.

This rearrangement joins TRBV14 to TRBJ1-2; D remains unclear. CDR1 and CDR2 from the germline V gene are SGHDN and FVKESK. The CDR3 contains 13 residues. The V end lost 1 base, the J end lost 4 bases, and 7 bases lay between the germline ends. In DNA, the CDR3 is TGTGCCAGCAGCCAAGCGTTAGTCTATGGCTACACCTTC. Its translation: CASSQALVYGYTF.

This CDR3 reads CASSDFVSPKNQPQHF. The CDR3 bases are TGTGCCAGCAGTGATTTTGTGAGCCCCAAAAATCAGCCCCAGCATTTT. The V call is TRBV6-1, the J call TRBJ1-5; D call uncertain. Germline assignment: CDR1 MNHNS and CDR2 SASEGT. This CDR3 is built from 16 residues. The V end was cut by 3 bases, the J end by 4 bases, with 16 bases between.

The gene calls are TRBV10-3 and TRBJ1-1, with D hard to call. The CDR3 contains 15 residues. V lost 0 bases, J lost 0 bases, and 8 bases lay in between. CDR1 is ENHRY, CDR2 SYGVKD, per germline. CDR3: CAISESWSLNTEAFF. The CDR3 DNA follows: TGTGCCATCAGTGAGTCGTGGAGCCTGAACACTGAAGCTTTCTTT.

V gene TRBV10-1 combines with J gene TRBJ2-3, with D perhaps matching TRBD2 (5 bases). The CDR3 loop spans 13 amino acids. V lost 6 bases and J 1 base, leaving 8 bases between the germline ends. Germline CDR1 is WNHNN and CDR2 is SYGVQD (reference sequence). In DNA form, the CDR3 reads TGCGCCAGCAGGGGAGCGGGCACAGATACGCAGTATTTT. This encodes CASRGAGTDTQYF.

The chain uses TRBV4-3 and TRBJ1-5; no firm D call. With 0 bases removed from V and 4 bases from J, the gap between germline ends came to 10 bases. In germline, CDR1 is LGHNA, CDR2 YSLEER. The CDR3 has 15 residues. The CDR3 sequence is CASSQDLRENQPQHF. The CDR3 DNA is TGCGCCAGCAGCCAAGATCTTCGGGAGAATCAGCCCCAGCATTTT.

The rearrangement links TRBV30 to TRBJ2-1, with 7 nucleotides matching TRBD2. Germline CDR1 and CDR2: GTSNPN and SVGIG (reference sequence). This CDR3 spans 15 amino acids. After removal of 0 bases from V and 7 bases from J, the junction contained 9 bases not matched to a gene. DNA of the CDR3: TGTGCCTGGAGTGTTTCTGGGAGGGTTGGGAATGAGCAGTTCTTC. Residues: CAWSVSGRVGNEQFF.

V and J are TRBV28 and TRBJ2-7, with 7 bases lining up with TRBD1. V trimming: 7 bases; J trimming: 5 bases; junction bases outside the gene matches: 11. The CDR3 runs to 14 residues. Per germline, CDR1 MDHEN and CDR2 SYDVKM. This CDR3 is CASTLLTGVDEQYF. CDR3 coding DNA: TGTGCCAGCACCCTACTAACAGGGGTAGACGAGCAGTACTTC.

This clone was counted a few times. This chain links TRBV2 with TRBJ2-1, with 10 bases identical to TRBD2. V shed 1 base and J 11 bases; nucleotides not matched to a gene: 5. The CDR3 covers 14 residues. Germline CDR1 SNHLY, CDR2 FYNNEI. The CDR3 loop reads CASSEGLAGAKQFF. The CDR3 DNA reads TGTGCCAGCAGTGAAGGACTAGCGGGCGCGAAGCAGTTCTTC.

Concerning this clone: A junction boundary mismatches the germline segment, possibly from a read error. This chain joins TRBV25-1 and TRBJ2-3; 8 bases are shared with TRBD2. The CDR3 extends over 13 amino acids. CDR1 and CDR2 from the germline V gene are MGHDK and SYGVNS. As DNA, the CDR3 is TGTGCCACTACGGGGGGGGGCACAGATACGCGGTATTTT. It yields the protein CATTGGGTDTRYF.

V usage is TRBV5-6 and J usage is TRBJ2-1, with D possibly being TRBD2 (5 bases). Trimming took 4 bases from V and 0 from J, leaving 11 bases between them. The CDR3 is made up of 15 amino acids. Germline values: CDR1 SGHDT, CDR2 YYEEEE. The DNA of the CDR3 is TGTGCCAGCAGCAGACCGGGAAACTCCTACAATGAGCAGTTCTTC. This codes for CASSRPGNSYNEQFF.

This clone has just a few counts. The chain links TRBV28 to TRBJ1-1; TRBD1 aligns across 9 bases. Germline CDR1 reads MDHEN; CDR2 reads SYDVKM. The CDR3 length is 15 residues. With V trimmed by 5 bases and J by 1 base, 5 bases remained unmatched. The CDR3 region has the DNA TGTGCCAGCAGTCTACTGGACAGGGGGAACACTGAAGCTTTCTTT. This codes for CASSLLDRGNTEAFF.

The table lists this clone with a few counts. The chain joins TRBV28 to TRBJ1-5, with TRBD1 as a possible D gene (5 bases). Between the trimmed V and J ends, which lost 4 bases and 10 bases, there was a span of 14 bases. Germline V lookup: CDR1 MDHEN, CDR2 SYDVKM. The length of the CDR3 is 13 residues. The CDR3 DNA reads as TGTGCCAGCAGTTCCAGGGTATATGGACCCCAGCATTTT. As protein: CASSSRVYGPQHF.

This clone has only one observation. The J gene is TRBJ1-4, the V gene TRBV29-1; no definite D call. This CDR3 has 12 residues. Looked up from germline, CDR1 is SQVTM and CDR2 is ANQGSEA. CDR3 nucleotides: TGCGGTTGGAAGGAGGTGGGTGAAAAACTGTTTTTT. Encoded protein: CGWKEVGEKLFF.

This chain uses TRBV19 with TRBJ1-5; 9 bases line up with TRBD1. Unmatched junction bases numbered 8, after V lost 6 bases and J lost 5 bases. Germline values: CDR1 LNHDA, CDR2 SQIVND (reference sequence). The CDR3 is 15 amino acids. CDR3: CASRAHRGQDQPQHF. The CDR3 nucleotides read TGTGCCAGTAGAGCTCACAGGGGGCAGGATCAGCCCCAGCATTTT.

CDR3 sequence reads: CASSLGLATYEQYF. DNA for the CDR3: TGTGCCAGCAGCTTAGGTTTAGCGACCTACGAGCAGTACTTC. The genes are TRBV7-2 and TRBJ2-7; TRBD2 might be the D (5 bases). The germline V gene encodes CDR1 SGHTA and CDR2 FQGNSA. The CDR3 extends over 14 amino acids. Trimming left V 1 base short and J 2 bases short, with 9 bases between.

The V call is TRBV5-6, the J call TRBJ2-2; 8 bases agree with TRBD1. Trimming took 7 bases from V and 7 from J; bases not matched to a gene: 12. The CDR3 is 15 residues long. CDR1 is SGHDT, CDR2 YYEEEE, per germline. In DNA form, the CDR3 reads TGTGCCAGCCACAAGGTGACAGGGGCGCACGGGGAGCTGTTTTTT. Its protein is CASHKVTGAHGELFF.

The rearrangement links TRBV21-1 to TRBJ1-1. TRBV21-1 is reported as a pseudogene. There are 13 residues in the CDR3. The CDR3 region is CASTPHDGWEAFF. The CDR3 bases are TGTGCCAGCACCCCCCACGACGGGTGGGAAGCTTTCTTT.

DNA for the CDR3: TGTGCCACAAGGACACCCCTGAACACTGAAGCTTTCTTT. As protein: CATRTPLNTEAFF. The chain employs TRBV28 and TRBJ1-1; tentative D call: TRBD1 (5 bases). The CDR3 loop spans 13 amino acids. Looked up from germline, CDR1 is MDHEN and CDR2 is SYDVKM. V lost 10 bases, J lost 0 bases, and 12 bases lay in between. The whole variable domain, remainder taken from reference TRBV28 and TRBJ1-1, is DVKVTQSSRYLVKRTGEKVFLECVQDMDHENMFWYRQDPGLGLRLIYFSYDVKMKEKGDIPEGYSVSREKKERFSLILESASTNQTSMYLCATRTPLNTEAFFGQGTRLTVV.

The rearrangement links TRBV5-1 to TRBJ2-3; TRBD1 might be the D (6 bases). This CDR3 has 15 amino acids. Trimming left V 8 bases short and J 3 bases short, with 19 bases between. Germline V gene data show CDR1 as SGHRS and CDR2 as YFSETQ. The CDR3 sequence is CASEIGGHSTDTQYF. The CDR3, as DNA: TGCGCCAGTGAAATAGGGGGTCATTCGACAGATACGCAGTATTTT.

V is TRBV28 and J is TRBJ2-3; maybe TRBD2 (6 bases). CDR1 is MDHEN and CDR2 is SYDVKM in the germline V gene. Trimming cost V 1 base and J 4 bases, with 15 bases left between them. The CDR3 sequence is 16 residues long. The CDR3 reads CASSLSEGPQSDTQYF. The DNA for the CDR3 is TGTGCCAGCAGTTTATCGGAGGGACCTCAATCAGATACGCAGTATTTT. Using reference TRBV28 and TRBJ2-3 for the parts outside the CDR3, the full variable domain is DVKVTQSSRYLVKRTGEKVFLECVQDMDHENMFWYRQDPGLGLRLIYFSYDVKMKEKGDIPEGYSVSREKKERFSLILESASTNQTSMYLCASSLSEGPQSDTQYFGPGTRLTVL.

This clone was seen a few times. The J gene is TRBJ1-1, the V gene TRBV2; no reliable D call. The V gene's germline CDR1 is SNHLY and CDR2 FYNNEI. Trimming cost V 6 bases and J 6 bases, with 11 bases left between them. The CDR3 covers 12 residues. The chain's CDR3 is CASRTPPSEAFF. CDR3 DNA: TGTGCCAGCAGAACTCCGCCGTCTGAAGCTTTCTTT. The full variable domain, rest sourced from reference TRBV2 and TRBJ1-1, is EPEVTQTPSHQVTQMGQEVILRCVPISNHLYFYWYRQILGQKVEFLVSFYNNEISEKSEIFDDQFSVERPDGSNFTLKIRSTKLEDSAMYFCASRTPPSEAFFGQGTRLTVV.

The chain joins TRBV4-3 to TRBJ1-2; possible D gene TRBD1, 5 bases. V was clipped by 1 base and J by 5 bases, with 14 bases between them. Germline V gives CDR1 LGHNA, CDR2 YSLEER. The CDR3 totals 15 residues. CDR3 in amino acids: CASSQVVGPIYGYTF. For the CDR3, the DNA is TGCGCCAGCAGCCAAGTAGTGGGGCCAATTTATGGCTACACCTTC.

The chain links TRBV27 to TRBJ2-1; 14 bases map to TRBD2. Germline CDR1 is MNHEY and CDR2 is SMNVEV (reference sequence). V gave up 5 bases and J gave up 7 bases; unmatched junction bases: 10. This CDR3 comprises 17 residues. The CDR3 bases are TGTGCCAGCAGTCTTTGGACTAGCGGGGGGCTTAGTAATGAGCAGTTCTTC. Amino acid sequence: CASSLWTSGGLSNEQFF.

CDR3 sequence (DNA): TGTGCCAGTAGTACCCCTTCGGACAAGACCCCTGATGAGCAGTTCTTC. This gives the protein CASSTPSDKTPDEQFF. The rearrangement joins TRBV19 to TRBJ2-1; D is perhaps TRBD1 (5 bases). Trimming took 4 bases from V and 8 from J, leaving 21 bases between them. The CDR3 contains 16 residues. Germline CDR1 LNHDA, CDR2 SQIVND (reference sequence). Looking up the rest from reference TRBV19 and TRBJ2-1 gives the full variable domain: DGGITQSPKYLFRKEGQNVTLSCEQNLNHDAMYWYRQDPGQGLRLIYYSQIVNDFQKGDIAEGYSVSREKKESFPLTVTSAQKNPTAFYLCASSTPSDKTPDEQFFGPGTRLTVL.

This chain connects TRBV29-1 to TRBJ2-3; TRBD1 matches 8 bases. V gave up 6 bases and J gave up 0 bases; unmatched junction bases: 5. The CDR3 has 14 residues. Looked up from germline, CDR1 is SQVTM and CDR2 is ANQGSEA. As DNA, the CDR3 is TGCAGCGTAACAGGGGGGACGAGCACAGATACGCAGTATTTT. Amino acid sequence: CSVTGGTSTDTQYF.

The rearrangement links TRBV5-4 to TRBJ2-4; 9 positions agree with TRBD1. Germline V CDR1 and CDR2: SGHNT, YYREEE (reference sequence). CDR3 size: 14 residues. V lost 4 bases, J lost 8 bases, and 7 bases stayed unmatched. The CDR3 DNA reads as TGTGCCAGCAGCGCAAAACAGGGGGCGGACATTCAGTACTTC. Translating gives CASSAKQGADIQYF.

The count of this clone is one. The chain joins TRBV7-9 to TRBJ1-5; D unresolved. Germline assignment: CDR1 SEHNR and CDR2 FQNEAQ (reference sequence). The CDR3 extends over 12 amino acids. Trimming cost V 2 bases and J 5 bases, with 4 bases left between them. CDR3 region: CASSLLDQPQHF. CDR3 nucleotide sequence: TGTGCCAGCAGCTTACTAGATCAGCCCCAGCATTTT.